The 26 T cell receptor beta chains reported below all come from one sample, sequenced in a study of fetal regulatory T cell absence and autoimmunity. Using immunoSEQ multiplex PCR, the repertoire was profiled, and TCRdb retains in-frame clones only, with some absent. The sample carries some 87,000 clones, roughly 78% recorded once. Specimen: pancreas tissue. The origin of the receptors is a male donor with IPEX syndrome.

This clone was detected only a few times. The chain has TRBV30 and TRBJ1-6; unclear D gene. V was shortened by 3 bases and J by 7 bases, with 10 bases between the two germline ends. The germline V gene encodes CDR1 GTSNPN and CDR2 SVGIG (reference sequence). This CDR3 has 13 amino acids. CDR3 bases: TGTGCCTGGAGGGCGGGGAGAAATTCACCCCTCCACTTT. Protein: CAWRAGRNSPLHF.

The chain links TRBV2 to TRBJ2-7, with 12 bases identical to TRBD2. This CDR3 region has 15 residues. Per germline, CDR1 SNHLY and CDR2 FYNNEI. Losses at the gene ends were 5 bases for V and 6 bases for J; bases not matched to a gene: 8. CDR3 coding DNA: TGTGCCAGCAGTTTTCTAGCGGGAGGGCCGGTCGAGCAGTACTTC. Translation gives CASSFLAGGPVEQYF.

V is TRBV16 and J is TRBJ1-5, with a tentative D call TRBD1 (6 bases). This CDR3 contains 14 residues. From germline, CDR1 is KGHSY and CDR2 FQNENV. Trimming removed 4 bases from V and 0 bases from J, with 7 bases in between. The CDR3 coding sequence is TGTGCCAGCAGCCCGGGACATAGCAATCAGCCCCAGCATTTT. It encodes CASSPGHSNQPQHF.

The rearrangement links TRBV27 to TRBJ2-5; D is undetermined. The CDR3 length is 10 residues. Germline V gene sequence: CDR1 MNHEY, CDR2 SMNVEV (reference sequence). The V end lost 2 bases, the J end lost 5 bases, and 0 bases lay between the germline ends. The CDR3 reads CASSLETQYF. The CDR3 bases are TGTGCCAGCAGTTTAGAGACCCAGTACTTC.

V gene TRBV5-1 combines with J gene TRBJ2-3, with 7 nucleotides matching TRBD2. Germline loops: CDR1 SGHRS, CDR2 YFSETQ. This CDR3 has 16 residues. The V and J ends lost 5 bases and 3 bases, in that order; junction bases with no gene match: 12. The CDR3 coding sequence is TGCGCCAGCAGAGCTAGGGGCGGGAGCTGGACAGATACGCAGTATTTT. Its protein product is CASRARGGSWTDTQYF.

The CDR3 DNA follows: TGCGCCAGCAGCTCGGACAGGCTGAACACTGAAGCTTTCTTT. It is translated as CASSSDRLNTEAFF. The chain has TRBV5-1 and TRBJ1-1, with 7 bases lining up with TRBD1. Losses at the gene ends were 3 bases for V and 0 bases for J; bases not matched to a gene: 2. Per germline, CDR1 SGHRS and CDR2 YFSETQ. There are 14 residues in the CDR3.

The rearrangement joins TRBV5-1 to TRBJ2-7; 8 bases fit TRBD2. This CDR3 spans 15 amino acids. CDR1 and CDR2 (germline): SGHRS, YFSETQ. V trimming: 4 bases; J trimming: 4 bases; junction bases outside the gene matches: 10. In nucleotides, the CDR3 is TGCGCCAGCAGCCCGGGGGGGTGGAGGCCTTACGAGCAGTACTTC. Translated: CASSPGGWRPYEQYF.

The CDR3 sequence is CASSLGGPSGPYEQYF. DNA of the CDR3: TGTGCCAGCAGCTTAGGGGGGCCTAGCGGGCCCTACGAGCAGTACTTC. The J gene is TRBJ2-7, the V gene TRBV7-2; TRBD2 matches at 8 bases. Trimming cost V 1 base and J 2 bases; bases outside gene matches: 7. Germline CDR1 reads SGHTA; CDR2 reads FQGNSA. CDR3 length: 16 residues.

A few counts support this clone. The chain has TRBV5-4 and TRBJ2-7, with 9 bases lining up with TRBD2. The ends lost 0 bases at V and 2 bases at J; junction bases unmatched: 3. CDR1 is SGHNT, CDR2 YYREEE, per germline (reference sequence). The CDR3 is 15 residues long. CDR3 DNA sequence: TGTGCCAGCAGCTTGGCCCTAGCGGGGACCTACGAGCAGTACTTC. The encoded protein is CASSLALAGTYEQYF.

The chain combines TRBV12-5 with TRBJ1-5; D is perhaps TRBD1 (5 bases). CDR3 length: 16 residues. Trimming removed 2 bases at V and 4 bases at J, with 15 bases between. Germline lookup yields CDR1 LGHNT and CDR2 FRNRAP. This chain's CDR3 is CASGLLRGGRNQPQHF. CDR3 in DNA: TGTGCTAGTGGTTTGCTCCGGGGGGGTAGAAATCAGCCCCAGCATTTT.

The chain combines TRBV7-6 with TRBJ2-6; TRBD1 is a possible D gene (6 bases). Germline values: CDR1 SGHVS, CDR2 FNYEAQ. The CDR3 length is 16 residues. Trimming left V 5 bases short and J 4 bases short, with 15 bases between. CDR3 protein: CASSPRRGRGANVLTF. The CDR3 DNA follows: TGTGCCAGCAGCCCGCGCAGGGGCCGGGGGGCCAACGTCCTGACTTTC.

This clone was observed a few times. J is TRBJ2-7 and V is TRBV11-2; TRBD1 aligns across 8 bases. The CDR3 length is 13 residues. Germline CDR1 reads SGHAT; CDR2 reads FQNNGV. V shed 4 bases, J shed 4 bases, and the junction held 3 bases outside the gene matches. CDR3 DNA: TGTGCCAGCAGCTCGACAGGGGAATACGAGCAGTACTTC. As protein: CASSSTGEYEQYF. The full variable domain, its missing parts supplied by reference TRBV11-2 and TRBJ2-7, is EAGVAQSPRYKIIEKRQSVAFWCNPISGHATLYWYQQILGQGPKLLIQFQNNGVVDDSQLPKDRFSAERLKGVDSTLKIQPAKLEDSAVYLCASSSTGEYEQYFGPGTRLTVT.

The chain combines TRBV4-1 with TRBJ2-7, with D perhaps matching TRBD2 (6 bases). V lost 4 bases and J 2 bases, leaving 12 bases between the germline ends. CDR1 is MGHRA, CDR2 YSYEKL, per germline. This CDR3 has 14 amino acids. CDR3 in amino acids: CASSPGLGPYEQYF. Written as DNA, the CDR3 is TGCGCCAGCAGCCCGGGACTGGGACCCTACGAGCAGTACTTC.

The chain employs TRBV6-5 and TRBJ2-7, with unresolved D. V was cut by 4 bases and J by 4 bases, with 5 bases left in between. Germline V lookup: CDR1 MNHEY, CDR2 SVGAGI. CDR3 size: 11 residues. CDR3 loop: CASSWIYEQYF. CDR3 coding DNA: TGTGCCAGCAGTTGGATATACGAGCAGTACTTC.

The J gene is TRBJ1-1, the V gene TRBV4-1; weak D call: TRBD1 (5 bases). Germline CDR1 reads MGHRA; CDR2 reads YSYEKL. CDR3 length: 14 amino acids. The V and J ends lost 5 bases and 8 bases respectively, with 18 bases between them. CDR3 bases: TGCGCCAGCAGCGCGGGACTTGACAACCGGGAAGCTTTCTTT. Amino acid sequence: CASSAGLDNREAFF.

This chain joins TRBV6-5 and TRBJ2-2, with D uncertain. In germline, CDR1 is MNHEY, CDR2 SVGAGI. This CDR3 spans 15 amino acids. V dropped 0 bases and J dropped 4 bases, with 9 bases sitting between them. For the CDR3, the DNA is TGTGCCAGCAGTTACTCTCCCGGAACCACCGGGGAGCTGTTTTTT. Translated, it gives CASSYSPGTTGELFF.

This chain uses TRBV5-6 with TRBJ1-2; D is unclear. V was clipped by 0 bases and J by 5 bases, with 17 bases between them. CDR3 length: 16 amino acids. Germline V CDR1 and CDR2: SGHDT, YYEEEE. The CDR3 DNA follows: TGTGCCAGCAGCTTGGTTTTAGCGGCGCGGTTGTATGGCTACACCTTC. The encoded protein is CASSLVLAARLYGYTF.

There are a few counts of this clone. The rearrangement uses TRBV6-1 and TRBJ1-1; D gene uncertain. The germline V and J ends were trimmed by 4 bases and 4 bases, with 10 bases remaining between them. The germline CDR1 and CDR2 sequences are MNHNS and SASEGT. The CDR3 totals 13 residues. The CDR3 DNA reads TGTGCCAGCAGTGCGGACGGTATCACTGAAGCTTTCTTT. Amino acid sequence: CASSADGITEAFF.

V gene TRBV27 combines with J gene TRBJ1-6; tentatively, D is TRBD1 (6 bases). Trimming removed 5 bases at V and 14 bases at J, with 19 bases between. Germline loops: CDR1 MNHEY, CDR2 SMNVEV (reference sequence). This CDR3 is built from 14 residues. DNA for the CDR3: TGTGCCAGCAGTCCAGGGAGGGGGGTGGTTACCCTCCACTTT. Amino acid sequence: CASSPGRGVVTLHF.

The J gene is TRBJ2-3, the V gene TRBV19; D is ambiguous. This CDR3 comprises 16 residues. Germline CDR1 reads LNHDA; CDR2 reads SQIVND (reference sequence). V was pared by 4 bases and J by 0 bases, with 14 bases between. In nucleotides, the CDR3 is TGTGCCAGTAGTAACCCAGCCAGCTCTAGCACAGATACGCAGTATTTT. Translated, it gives CASSNPASSSTDTQYF.

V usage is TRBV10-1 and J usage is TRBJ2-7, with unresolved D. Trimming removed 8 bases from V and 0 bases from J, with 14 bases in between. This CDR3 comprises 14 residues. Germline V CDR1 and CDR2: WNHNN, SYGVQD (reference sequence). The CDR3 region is CASSPGRTSYEQYF. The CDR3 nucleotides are TGCGCCAGCTCCCCAGGACGTACCTCCTACGAGCAGTACTTC.

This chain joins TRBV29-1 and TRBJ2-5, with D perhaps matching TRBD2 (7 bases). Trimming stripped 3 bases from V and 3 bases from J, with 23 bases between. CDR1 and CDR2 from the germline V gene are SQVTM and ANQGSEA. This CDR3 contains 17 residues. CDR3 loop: CSVEGGALPGTEETQYF. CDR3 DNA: TGCAGCGTTGAGGGGGGGGCCCTACCGGGCACAGAAGAGACCCAGTACTTC.

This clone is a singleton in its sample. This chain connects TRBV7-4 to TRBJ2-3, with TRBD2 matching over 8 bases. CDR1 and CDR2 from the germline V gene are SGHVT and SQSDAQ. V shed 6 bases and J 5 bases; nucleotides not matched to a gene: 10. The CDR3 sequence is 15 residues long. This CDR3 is CASSHSGALLDTQYF. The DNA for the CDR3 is TGTGCCAGCAGTCATAGCGGGGCCCTACTAGATACGCAGTATTTT.

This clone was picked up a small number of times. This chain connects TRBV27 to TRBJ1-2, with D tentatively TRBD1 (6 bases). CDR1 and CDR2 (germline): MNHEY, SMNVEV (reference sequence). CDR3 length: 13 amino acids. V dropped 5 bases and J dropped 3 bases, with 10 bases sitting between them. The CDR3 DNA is TGTGCCAGCAGTCCGGGGACATACTATGGCTACACCTTC. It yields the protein CASSPGTYYGYTF.

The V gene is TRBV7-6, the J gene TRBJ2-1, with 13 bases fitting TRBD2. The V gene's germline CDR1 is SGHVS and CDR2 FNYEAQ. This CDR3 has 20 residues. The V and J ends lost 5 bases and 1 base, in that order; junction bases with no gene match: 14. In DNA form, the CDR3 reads TGTGCCAGCAGCCTCCTAATCGGACTAGCGGGGGAAGTATCCTACAATGAGCAGTTCTTC. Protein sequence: CASSLLIGLAGEVSYNEQFF.

The CDR3 bases are TGTGCCAGCAGTTACGGGTCGGGAGCTTTCTTT. Translation: CASSYGSGAFF. The V call is TRBV6-5, the J call TRBJ1-1; D not certain. CDR3 length: 11 amino acids. V was shortened by 2 bases and J by 10 bases, with 8 bases between the two germline ends. Germline-derived CDR1 and CDR2 are MNHEY and SVGAGI.